These T cell receptor beta chains were read from a single sample in a study of cytomegalovirus exposure and HLA in healthy donors. Using immunoSEQ multiplex PCR, the repertoire was profiled, and TCRdb retains in-frame clones only, with some absent. The sample lists roughly 180,000 clones, around nine tenths occurring once. The sequenced material came from PBMCs. These TCRs come from a young man in good health and CMV-seropositive. CDR3s include the opening cysteine and the closing phenylalanine or tryptophan. D genes are given only for firm matches. The size of a clone is reported for some rows only, either as once, few or many, or as a class for expanded clones.

TRBV6-5	TRBJ1-2	NA	NA	CATHSGPGMRGYTF	TGTGCCACCCACTCGGGGCCGGGAATGCGCGGCTACACCTTC
TRBV28	TRBJ1-2	NA	NA	CASIGIGRHYTF	TGTGCCAGCATAGGAATCGGCCGGCACTACACCTTC
TRBV28	TRBJ1-5	NA	NA	CASSLSDRNQPQHF	TGTGCCAGCAGTCTATCGGACAGAAATCAGCCCCAGCATTTT
TRBV9	TRBJ2-7	NA	NA	CASSVGGRGSYEQYF	TGTGCCAGCAGCGTAGGGGGCAGGGGATCCTACGAGCAGTACTTC
TRBV28	TRBJ2-2	NA	NA	CASKGNTGELFF	TGTGCCAGCAAGGGGAACACCGGGGAGCTGTTTTTT
TRBV7-2	TRBJ2-7	NA	NA	CASSPRYSSYEQYF	TGTGCCAGCAGCCCCAGGTACAGCTCCTACGAGCAGTACTTC
TRBV29-1	TRBJ2-2	TRBD1	NA	CSVVGDRANTGELFF	TGCAGCGTTGTGGGGGACAGGGCGAACACCGGGGAGCTGTTTTTT
TRBV11-2	TRBJ1-2	NA	few	CASSLLDRSNYGYTF	TGTGCCAGCAGCTTACTGGACCGATCTAACTATGGCTACACCTTC
TRBV5-4	TRBJ2-2	NA	NA	CASSLKQGHTGELFF	TGTGCCAGCAGCTTAAAGCAGGGGCACACCGGGGAGCTGTTTTTT
TRBV9	TRBJ2-1	NA	NA	CASSVGLGENEQFF	TGTGCCAGCAGCGTAGGTTTGGGGGAGAATGAGCAGTTCTTC
TRBV6-5	TRBJ2-1	TRBD1	NA	CASSLTGGSYNEQFF	TGTGCCAGCAGTTTGACAGGGGGGAGTTACAATGAGCAGTTCTTC
TRBV6-5	TRBJ2-7	TRBD1	once	CASSYSETGQNEQYF	TGTGCCAGCAGTTACTCCGAGACAGGGCAGAACGAGCAGTACTTC
TRBV9	TRBJ1-1	NA	NA	CASSAKRGRGTEAFF	TGTGCCAGCAGCGCTAAGCGGGGGCGCGGCACTGAAGCTTTCTTT
TRBV5-1	TRBJ1-5	NA	NA	CASRPSPGANQPQHF	TGCGCCAGCAGGCCTTCCCCAGGGGCCAATCAGCCCCAGCATTTT
TRBV11-3	TRBJ2-1	TRBD2	NA	CASSFSGALGNEQFF	TGTGCCAGCAGCTTTAGCGGGGCCCTGGGGAATGAGCAGTTCTTC
TRBV5-4	TRBJ1-1	NA	NA	CASSLVLGTEAFF	TGTGCCAGCAGCTTGGTCCTGGGGACTGAAGCTTTCTTT
TRBV7-9	TRBJ2-7	TRBD2	NA	CASSLVSTSGYEQYF	TGTGCCAGCAGCTTAGTATCGACTAGCGGGTACGAGCAGTACTTC